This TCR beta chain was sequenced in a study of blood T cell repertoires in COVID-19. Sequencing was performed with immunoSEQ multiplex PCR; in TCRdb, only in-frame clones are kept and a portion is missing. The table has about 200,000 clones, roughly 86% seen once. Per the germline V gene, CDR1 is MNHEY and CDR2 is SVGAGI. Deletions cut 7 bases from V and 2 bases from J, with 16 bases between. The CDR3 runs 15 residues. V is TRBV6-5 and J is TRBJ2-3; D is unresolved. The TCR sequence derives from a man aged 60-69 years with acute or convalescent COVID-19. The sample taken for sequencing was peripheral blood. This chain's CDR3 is CASTSGGLYTDTQYF. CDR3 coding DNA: TGTGCCAGCACTTCGGGTGGCCTATACACAGATACGCAGTATTTT.